The 21 T cell receptor beta chains below were found in one sample sequenced in a study of T-cell reconstitution after alpha-beta-depleted transplantation in children. Unique molecular identifiers were incorporated when the TCRbeta library was constructed. A single record per CDR3 protein comes from TCRdb applying MiXCR to the PCR reads. Among some 830,000 distinct CDR3 sequences listed, 15% to 20% were seen once. This specimen consisted of PBMCs, mostly from graft donor cells, obtained 360 days after TCRalphabeta/CD19-depleted stem cell transplant. Receptor source: a male patient aged 10 to 17 who had a stem cell transplant for acute lymphoblastic leukemia, so the T cells may come from the graft donor.

This clonotype was detected ten times or more. V is TRBV29-1 and J is TRBJ2-1; 9 bases match TRBD2. Unmatched junction bases numbered 3, after V lost 1 base and J lost 8 bases. CDR1 is SQVTM, CDR2 ANQGSEA, per germline. CDR3 size: 13 residues. The CDR3 is CSVEGGRAYEQFF. CDR3 in DNA: TGCAGCGTTGAAGGCGGGAGGGCCTATGAGCAGTTCTTC.

This clonotype was picked up many times. The CDR3 sequence: CAHQARGNEKLFF. In DNA, the CDR3 is TGTGCGCATCAGGCAAGGGGTAATGAAAAACTGTTTTTT. The gene calls are TRBV6-1 and TRBJ1-4; perhaps TRBD1 as D (5 bases). Germline V gene data show CDR1 as MNHNS and CDR2 as SASEGT. The CDR3 extends over 13 amino acids.

This clonotype turned up a few times. The rearrangement links TRBV3-1 to TRBJ2-5; TRBD1 matches 9 bases. The V segment lost 0 bases and the J segment 4 bases; nucleotides outside the gene matches: 12. The CDR3 spans 18 residues. Germline lookup yields CDR1 LGHDT and CDR2 YNNKEL (reference sequence). DNA for the CDR3: TGTGCCAGCAGCCAAGACCAGCCTGGGACAGGGTATCGAGAGACCCAGTACTTC. Residues: CASSQDQPGTGYRETQYF.

This clonotype was counted a few times. J is TRBJ2-2 and V is TRBV29-1; D is possibly TRBD1 (6 bases). This CDR3 spans 15 amino acids. Germline CDR1 and CDR2: SQVTM and ANQGSEA. The V end lost 0 bases, the J end lost 0 bases, and 8 bases lay between the germline ends. CDR3 nucleotide sequence: TGCAGCGTTGAAGAAGGGACAACGAACACCGGGGAGCTGTTTTTT. Its translation is CSVEEGTTNTGELFF.

The V call is TRBV11-1, the J call TRBJ2-7, with D possibly matching TRBD2 (5 bases). V was cut by 4 bases and J by 3 bases, with 16 bases left in between. In germline, CDR1 is SGHAT, CDR2 FQDESV (reference sequence). The CDR3 is 15 residues long. The CDR3 loop is CASSSTGSTLYEQYF. DNA for the CDR3: TGTGCCAGCAGCTCCACGGGGTCGACCCTCTACGAGCAGTACTTC.

This clonotype has more than one count but fewer than ten. The chain carries TRBV5-1 and TRBJ2-1; D gene ambiguous. Trimming pared 4 bases from V and 15 bases from J, leaving 17 bases between. CDR1 SGHRS and CDR2 YFSETQ come from the germline V gene. This CDR3 comprises 12 residues. This CDR3 reads CASSNDAGSPFF. CDR3 sequence (DNA): TGCGCCAGCAGCAATGATGCAGGTTCGCCGTTCTTC. Complete variable domain (other parts from reference TRBV5-1 and TRBJ2-1): KAGVTQTPRYLIKTRGQQVTLSCSPISGHRSVSWYQQTPGQGLQFLFEYFSETQRNKGNFPGRFSGRQFSNSRSEMNVSTLELGDSALYLCASSNDAGSPFFGPGTRLTVL.

As for this clonotype: Since no conserved phenylalanine or tryptophan closes the CDR3, a read error is the likely cause. The V call is TRBV5-5, the J call TRBJ2-7, with D possibly TRBD1 on 5 matching bases. The germline V and J ends were trimmed by 4 bases and 3 bases, with 17 bases remaining between them. This CDR3 comprises 15 residues. Germline V lookup: CDR1 SGHKS, CDR2 YYEKEE (reference sequence). CDR3 sequence reads: CASSITGSTLYEQYC. As DNA, the CDR3 is TGTGCCAGCAGCATAACAGGATCTACTCTCTACGAGCAGTACTGC.

The chain combines TRBV5-1 with TRBJ2-3; no clear D gene. The CDR3 length is 13 residues. Germline V gene data show CDR1 as SGHRS and CDR2 as YFSETQ. V was cut by 4 bases and J by 4 bases, with 10 bases left in between. The CDR3 DNA reads as TGCGCCAGCAGCGGCGGCCCCCCAGATACGCAGTATTTT. The encoded protein is CASSGGPPDTQYF. Looking up the rest from reference TRBV5-1 and TRBJ2-3 gives the full variable domain: KAGVTQTPRYLIKTRGQQVTLSCSPISGHRSVSWYQQTPGQGLQFLFEYFSETQRNKGNFPGRFSGRQFSNSRSEMNVSTLELGDSALYLCASSGGPPDTQYFGPGTRLTVL.

The CDR3 DNA reads TGTGCCAGCAGCGTTATTACGTCCAGTGAAGCTTTCTTT. Translating gives CASSVITSSEAFF. This chain links TRBV7-2 with TRBJ1-1; D not resolved. Trimming took 5 bases from V and 7 from J, leaving 14 bases between them. Per germline, CDR1 SGHTA and CDR2 FQGNSA. This CDR3 has 13 residues.

The J gene is TRBJ2-2, the V gene TRBV4-1, with 11 bases that match TRBD2. The V segment lost 2 bases and the J segment 4 bases; nucleotides outside the gene matches: 12. Germline V gives CDR1 MGHRA, CDR2 YSYEKL. CDR3 length: 19 amino acids. CDR3 in amino acids: CASSQLPLLAGVSTGELFF. CDR3 DNA sequence: TGCGCCAGCAGCCAACTGCCCTTACTAGCGGGAGTATCCACCGGGGAGCTGTTTTTT.

This clonotype was observed a handful of times. Here the CDR3 DNA reads TGTGCCAGCAGTTACTTGACAGGGGTTAGCAATCAGCCCCAGCATTTT. Its translation: CASSYLTGVSNQPQHF. The gene calls are TRBV6-5 and TRBJ1-5; TRBD1 agrees at 8 bases. Germline lookup yields CDR1 MNHEY and CDR2 SVGAGI. This CDR3 spans 16 amino acids. V trimming: 1 base; J trimming: 0 bases; junction bases outside the gene matches: 2.

Only one count was recorded for this clonotype. J is TRBJ2-3 and V is TRBV5-1; D remains ambiguous. V lost 3 bases, J lost 2 bases, and 22 bases lay in between. Germline V lookup: CDR1 SGHRS, CDR2 YFSETQ. CDR3 length equals 18 residues. In nucleotides, the CDR3 is TGCGCCAGCAGCTCCTCGTATAGCCCCTTTTCCCTCACAGATACGCAGTATTTT. Residues: CASSSSYSPFSLTDTQYF.

This clonotype appeared many times. The chain has TRBV7-9 and TRBJ2-5; 14 positions agree with TRBD2. CDR3 length equals 15 residues. Germline CDR1 SEHNR, CDR2 FQNEAQ (reference sequence). With 3 bases clipped from V and 3 bases from J, the junction kept 0 bases outside the gene matches. The CDR3 DNA sequence: TGTGCCAGCAGCTTGGGACTAGCGGGAGAAGAGACCCAGTACTTC. It translates to CASSLGLAGEETQYF. Filled out from reference TRBV7-9 and TRBJ2-5, the complete variable domain reads DTGVSQNPRHKITKRGQNVTFRCDPISEHNRLYWYRQTLGQGPEFLTYFQNEAQLEKSRLLSDRFSAERPKGSFSTLEIQRTEQGDSAMYLCASSLGLAGEETQYFGPGTRLLVL.

This clonotype was picked up many times. This chain links TRBV6-2 or TRBV6-3 with TRBJ2-1; D unresolved. Trimming removed 0 bases at V and 4 bases at J, with 4 bases between. CDR1 and CDR2 from the germline V gene are MNHEY and SVGEGT. This CDR3 has 13 amino acids. CDR3 protein: CASSYSLYNEQFF. CDR3 in DNA: TGTGCCAGCAGTTACTCGCTATACAATGAGCAGTTCTTC.

Only a few counts were recorded for this clonotype. V and J are TRBV20-1 and TRBJ1-3, with D possibly matching TRBD1 (6 bases). Trimming removed 5 bases from V and 2 bases from J, with 13 bases in between. CDR1 and CDR2 (germline): DFQATT, SNEGSKA (reference sequence). CDR3 length: 14 amino acids. CDR3: CSASQGHTGNTIYF. CDR3 in DNA: TGCAGTGCTTCCCAGGGGCATACTGGAAACACCATATATTTT.

This clonotype occurred a few times. This chain uses TRBV7-9 with TRBJ2-3; either TRBD1 or TRBD2 may fit D (5 bases each). Germline V gene sequence: CDR1 SEHNR, CDR2 FQNEAQ (reference sequence). Trimming removed 3 bases at V and 2 bases at J, with 15 bases between. The CDR3 has 16 residues. CDR3 bases: TGTGCCAGCAGCTTGGATCGCCCAGGGACCACAGATACGCAGTATTTT. Amino acid sequence: CASSLDRPGTTDTQYF.

The chain employs TRBV7-6 and TRBJ2-7, with D perhaps matching TRBD2 (5 bases). This CDR3 region has 14 residues. Germline CDR1 reads SGHVS; CDR2 reads FNYEAQ. V was pared by 8 bases and J by 2 bases, with 16 bases between. In DNA, the CDR3 is TGTGCCAGCCTTCCAGGTAGCGCTGCCTACGAGCAGTACTTC. Its protein product is CASLPGSAAYEQYF.

This clonotype was recorded a few times. The rearrangement uses TRBV19 and TRBJ1-5, with unresolved D. CDR1 is LNHDA and CDR2 is SQIVND in the germline V gene (reference sequence). Trimming stripped 3 bases from V and 6 bases from J, with 12 bases between. CDR3 length equals 14 residues. In DNA, the CDR3 is TGTGCCAGTAGTATTGTGGGTTCTCCTCAGCCCCAGCATTTT. Protein product: CASSIVGSPQPQHF.

This clonotype has just a few counts. The chain employs TRBV18 and TRBJ1-1; perhaps TRBD1 as D (6 bases). This CDR3 contains 15 residues. In germline, CDR1 is KGHSH, CDR2 LQKENI. V gave up 4 bases and J gave up 4 bases, with 16 bases separating them. The CDR3 is CASSHSQGFGTEAFF. In DNA, the CDR3 is TGTGCCAGCTCACATTCCCAGGGGTTCGGCACTGAAGCTTTCTTT.

This clonotype came up a few times. The genes are TRBV5-1 and TRBJ2-7; TRBD2 matches 7 bases. CDR3 length: 14 amino acids. Germline CDR1 and CDR2: SGHRS and YFSETQ. V shed 4 bases and J 5 bases; nucleotides not matched to a gene: 9. CDR3 sequence: CASSPRDYSHEQYF. The CDR3 region has the DNA TGCGCCAGCAGCCCTCGGGACTACTCACACGAGCAGTACTTC.

The chain is built from TRBV18 and TRBJ2-7; 7 bases align to TRBD1. The germline V gene encodes CDR1 KGHSH and CDR2 LQKENI. This CDR3 is 13 amino acids long. With V trimmed by 3 bases and J by 5 bases, 4 bases remained unmatched. CDR3 in amino acids: CASSPDRANEQYF. The CDR3 coding sequence is TGTGCCAGCTCACCCGACAGGGCCAACGAGCAGTACTTC.